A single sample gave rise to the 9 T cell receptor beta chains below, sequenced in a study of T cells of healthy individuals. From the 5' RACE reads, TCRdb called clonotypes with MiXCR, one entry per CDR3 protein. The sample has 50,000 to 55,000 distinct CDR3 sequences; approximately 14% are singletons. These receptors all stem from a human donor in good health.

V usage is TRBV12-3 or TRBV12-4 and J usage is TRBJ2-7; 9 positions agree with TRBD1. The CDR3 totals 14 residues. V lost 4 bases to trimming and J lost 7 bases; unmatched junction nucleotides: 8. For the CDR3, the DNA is TGTGCCAGCAGTTCGGCCGGGACAGGGTATGAGCAGTACTTC. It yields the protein CASSSAGTGYEQYF.

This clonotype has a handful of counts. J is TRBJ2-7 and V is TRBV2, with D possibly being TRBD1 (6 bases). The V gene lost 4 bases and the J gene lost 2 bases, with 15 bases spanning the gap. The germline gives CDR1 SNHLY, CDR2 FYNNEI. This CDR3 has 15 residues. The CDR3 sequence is CASSGADRGTYEQYF. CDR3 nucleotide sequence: TGTGCCAGCAGTGGGGCGGACAGAGGCACCTACGAGCAGTACTTC. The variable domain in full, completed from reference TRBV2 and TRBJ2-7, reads EPEVTQTPSHQVTQMGQEVILRCVPISNHLYFYWYRQILGQKVEFLVSFYNNEISEKSEIFDDQFSVERPDGSNFTLKIRSTKLEDSAMYFCASSGADRGTYEQYFGPGTRLTVT.

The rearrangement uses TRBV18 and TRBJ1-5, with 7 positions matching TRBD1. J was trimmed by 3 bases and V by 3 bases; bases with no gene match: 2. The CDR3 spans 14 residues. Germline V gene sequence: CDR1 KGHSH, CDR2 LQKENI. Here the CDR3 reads CASSPGQPNQPQHF. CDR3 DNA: TGTGCCAGCTCACCGGGACAGCCCAATCAGCCCCAGCATTTT.

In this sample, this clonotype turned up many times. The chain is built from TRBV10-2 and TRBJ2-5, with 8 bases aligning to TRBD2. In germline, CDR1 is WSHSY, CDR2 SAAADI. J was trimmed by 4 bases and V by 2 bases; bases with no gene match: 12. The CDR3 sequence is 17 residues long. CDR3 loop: CASSETGGLGGAETQYF. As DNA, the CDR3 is TGCGCCAGCAGTGAGACGGGGGGGCTGGGGGGTGCAGAGACCCAGTACTTC.

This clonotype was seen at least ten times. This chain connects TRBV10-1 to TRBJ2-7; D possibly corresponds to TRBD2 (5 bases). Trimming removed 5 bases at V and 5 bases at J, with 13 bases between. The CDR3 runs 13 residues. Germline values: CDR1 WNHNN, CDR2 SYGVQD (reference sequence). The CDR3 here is CASSSIEGHEQYF. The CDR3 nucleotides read TGCGCCAGCAGTTCTATTGAGGGCCACGAGCAGTACTTC.

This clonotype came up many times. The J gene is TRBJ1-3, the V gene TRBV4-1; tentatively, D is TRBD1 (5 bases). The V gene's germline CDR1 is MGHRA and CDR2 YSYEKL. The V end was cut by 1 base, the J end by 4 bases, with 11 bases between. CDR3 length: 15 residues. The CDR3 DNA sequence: TGCGCCAGCAGCCAAGGTCAGGGCAGGGGAAACACCATATATTTT. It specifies CASSQGQGRGNTIYF.

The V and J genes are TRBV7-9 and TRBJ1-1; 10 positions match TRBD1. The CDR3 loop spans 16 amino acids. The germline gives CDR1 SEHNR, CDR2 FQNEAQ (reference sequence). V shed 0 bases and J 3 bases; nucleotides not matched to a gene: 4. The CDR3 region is CASSLARQGAYTEAFF. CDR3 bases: TGTGCCAGCAGCTTAGCGCGACAGGGGGCATACACTGAAGCTTTCTTT.

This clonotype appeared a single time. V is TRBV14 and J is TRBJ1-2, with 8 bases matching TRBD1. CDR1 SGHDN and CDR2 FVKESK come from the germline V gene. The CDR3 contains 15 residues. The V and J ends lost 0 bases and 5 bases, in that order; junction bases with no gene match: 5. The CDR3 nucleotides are TGTGCCAGCAGCCAAGACGAAACAGGGGGGTATGGCTACACCTTC. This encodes CASSQDETGGYGYTF.

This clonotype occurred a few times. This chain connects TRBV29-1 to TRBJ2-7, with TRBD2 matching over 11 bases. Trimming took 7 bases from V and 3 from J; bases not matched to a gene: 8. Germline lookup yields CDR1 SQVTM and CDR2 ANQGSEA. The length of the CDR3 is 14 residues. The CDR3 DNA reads TGCAGCGCCGCCCCTAGCGGGAGGATCTACGAGCAGTACTTC. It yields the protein CSAAPSGRIYEQYF.